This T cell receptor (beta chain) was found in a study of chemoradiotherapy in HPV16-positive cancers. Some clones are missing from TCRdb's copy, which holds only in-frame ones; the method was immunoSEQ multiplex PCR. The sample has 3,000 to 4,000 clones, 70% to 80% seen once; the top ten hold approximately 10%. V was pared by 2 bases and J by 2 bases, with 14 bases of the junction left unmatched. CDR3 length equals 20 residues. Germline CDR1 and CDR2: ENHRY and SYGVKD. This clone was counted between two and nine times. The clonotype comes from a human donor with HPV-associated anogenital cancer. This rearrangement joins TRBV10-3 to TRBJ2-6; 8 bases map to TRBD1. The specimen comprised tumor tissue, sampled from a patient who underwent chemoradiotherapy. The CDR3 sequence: CAISETALRTGIAGANVLTF. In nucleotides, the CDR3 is TGTGCCATCAGTGAGACGGCACTAAGGACAGGGATAGCTGGGGCCAACGTCCTGACTTTC.